Presented here are 12 T cell receptor beta chains from one specimen sequenced in a study of PD-1 blockade in classical Hodgkin lymphoma. All patients relapsed after autologous stem cell transplantation, and brentuximab vedotin exposure varied. TCRdb's copy holds only in-frame clones and misses some; the assay was immunoSEQ multiplex PCR. Among tens of thousands of clones listed, roughly 85% were seen once. Sequencing used peripheral blood mononuclear cells (PBMCs), obtained before the second cycle of nivolumab. The receptors were gathered from a human donor with classical Hodgkin lymphoma.

The rearrangement joins TRBV28 to TRBJ2-5; 8 bases map to TRBD2. Looked up from germline, CDR1 is MDHEN and CDR2 is SYDVKM. J lost 5 bases, V lost 7 bases, and 12 bases had no gene match. The CDR3 consists of 15 residues. CDR3 in amino acids: CASTISGAAGETQYF. The CDR3 nucleotides read TGTGCCAGCACCATTAGCGGGGCCGCGGGGGAGACCCAGTACTTC. The full variable domain, with the rest looked up from reference TRBV28 and TRBJ2-5, is DVKVTQSSRYLVKRTGEKVFLECVQDMDHENMFWYRQDPGLGLRLIYFSYDVKMKEKGDIPEGYSVSREKKERFSLILESASTNQTSMYLCASTISGAAGETQYFGPGTRLLVL.

The J gene is TRBJ1-2, the V gene TRBV7-2, with D uncertain. Germline CDR1 SGHTA, CDR2 FQGNSA. The CDR3 consists of 15 residues. Deletions cut 2 bases from V and 0 bases from J, with 10 bases between. The chain's CDR3 is CASSLFLTANYGYTF. CDR3 bases: TGTGCCAGCAGCTTATTCCTAACGGCTAACTATGGCTACACCTTC.

The V call is TRBV28, the J call TRBJ2-7; D perhaps matches TRBD1 (6 bases). V lost 3 bases and J lost 0, with 12 bases in between. The CDR3 loop spans 15 amino acids. Germline CDR1 reads MDHEN; CDR2 reads SYDVKM. Here the CDR3 reads CASSFPTGHSYEQYF. The CDR3, as DNA: TGTGCCAGCAGTTTCCCCACAGGGCACTCCTACGAGCAGTACTTC. Using reference TRBV28 and TRBJ2-7 for the parts outside the CDR3, the full variable domain is DVKVTQSSRYLVKRTGEKVFLECVQDMDHENMFWYRQDPGLGLRLIYFSYDVKMKEKGDIPEGYSVSREKKERFSLILESASTNQTSMYLCASSFPTGHSYEQYFGPGTRLTVT.

This clone was seen more than once but under ten times. The V call is TRBV28, the J call TRBJ1-6, with D maybe TRBD1 (5 bases). Deletions cut 8 bases from V and 7 bases from J, with 18 bases between. The CDR3 consists of 15 residues. The germline gives CDR1 MDHEN, CDR2 SYDVKM. The CDR3 coding sequence is TGTGCCAGCTTCCGAACGGGGGTGGGGAATTCACCCCTCCACTTT. Translated, it gives CASFRTGVGNSPLHF.

This chain uses TRBV6-6 with TRBJ2-1; the match to TRBD1 covers 8 bases. This CDR3 is 15 amino acids long. Germline CDR1 and CDR2: MNHNY and SVGAGI (reference sequence). Trimming cost V 5 bases and J 2 bases; bases outside gene matches: 5. The CDR3 here is CASSRRGRAYNEQFF. In DNA, the CDR3 is TGTGCCAGCAGTCGCAGGGGGCGCGCCTACAATGAGCAGTTCTTC.

This clone was seen once. The chain uses TRBV4-2 and TRBJ2-7, with 8 bases fitting TRBD2. Germline-derived CDR1 and CDR2 are LGHNA and YNFKEQ. The CDR3 is 15 amino acids. V dropped 1 base and J dropped 3; count of bases not matched to a gene: 5. The CDR3 protein is CASSQVLAGHYEQYF. The CDR3 DNA reads as TGTGCCAGCAGCCAAGTCTTAGCGGGACACTACGAGCAGTACTTC.

This chain joins TRBV11-3 and TRBJ2-7; TRBD1 is a possible D gene (6 bases). Germline loops: CDR1 SGHNT, CDR2 YENEEA. The CDR3 is 16 residues long. The V end lost 5 bases, the J end lost 6 bases, and 23 bases lay between the germline ends. For the CDR3, the DNA is TGTGCCAGCAGCCCCTGGCCCACAACAGGGAACGGCGAGCAGTACGTC. Translating gives CASSPWPTTGNGEQYV.

The chain uses TRBV11-2 and TRBJ1-1; D possibly corresponds to TRBD1 (5 bases). V was trimmed by 4 bases and J by 3 bases, leaving 12 bases between them. The CDR3 runs to 14 residues. Germline lookup yields CDR1 SGHAT and CDR2 FQNNGV. CDR3 loop: CASSSEGSYTEAFF. The CDR3 DNA is TGTGCCAGCAGCTCCGAGGGGTCGTACACTGAAGCTTTCTTT. Using reference TRBV11-2 and TRBJ1-1 for the parts outside the CDR3, the full variable domain is EAGVAQSPRYKIIEKRQSVAFWCNPISGHATLYWYQQILGQGPKLLIQFQNNGVVDDSQLPKDRFSAERLKGVDSTLKIQPAKLEDSAVYLCASSSEGSYTEAFFGQGTRLTVV.

The chain is built from TRBV7-2 and TRBJ2-6; no clear D gene. Germline CDR1 is SGHTA and CDR2 is FQGNSA. The CDR3 has 15 residues. V was cut by 2 bases and J by 0 bases, with 5 bases left in between. CDR3 nucleotide sequence: TGTGCCAGCAGCTTAATCCGCTCTGGGGCCAACGTCCTGACTTTC. Amino acids: CASSLIRSGANVLTF.

J is TRBJ2-1 and V is TRBV7-4; D might be TRBD2 (5 bases). CDR1 is SGHVT, CDR2 SQSDAQ, per germline. This CDR3 region has 15 residues. The V gene lost 4 bases and the J gene lost 4 bases, with 14 bases spanning the gap. CDR3 in amino acids: CASSSYPRTYNEQFF. The CDR3, as DNA: TGTGCCAGCAGCTCCTACCCCCGGACTTACAATGAGCAGTTCTTC.

The rearrangement links TRBV7-2 to TRBJ1-1, with D uncertain. Between the trimmed V and J ends, which lost 5 bases and 1 base, there was a span of 11 bases. CDR1 and CDR2 from the germline V gene are SGHTA and FQGNSA. The CDR3 spans 14 residues. The CDR3 protein is CASSTTSRNTEAFF. CDR3 DNA sequence: TGTGCCAGCAGCACCACTTCGAGGAACACTGAAGCTTTCTTT.

The chain uses TRBV5-1 and TRBJ1-1; tentative D call: TRBD1 (5 bases). Germline CDR1 and CDR2: SGHRS and YFSETQ. There are 13 residues in the CDR3. Trimming took 4 bases from V and 1 from J, leaving 8 bases between them. CDR3 bases: TGCGCCAGCAGCCCCACAGGGAACACTGAAGCTTTCTTT. Translating it yields CASSPTGNTEAFF.